The 9 T cell receptor beta chains below were found in one sample sequenced in a study of cytomegalovirus exposure and HLA in healthy donors. Both 60 Vbeta primers and 13 Jbeta primers went into the PCR. The protocol was immunoSEQ multiplex PCR, while the TCRdb copy is restricted to in-frame clones and leaves out a portion. This table holds about 130,000 clones, around 78% found once. The sample taken for sequencing was PBMCs. These receptors originate from a woman in her 40s in good health and CMV-seronegative.

The chain joins TRBV29-1 to TRBJ2-1; the match to TRBD2 covers 9 bases. The ends lost 7 bases at V and 11 bases at J; junction bases unmatched: 6. This CDR3 has 11 amino acids. The germline CDR1 and CDR2 sequences are SQVTM and ANQGSEA. CDR3 sequence: CSGGAGGQQFF. The CDR3 DNA is TGCAGCGGAGGAGCGGGGGGTCAGCAGTTCTTC.

The chain has TRBV27 and TRBJ2-2; 7 bases map to TRBD2. The V gene's germline CDR1 is MNHEY and CDR2 SMNVEV (reference sequence). Trimming removed 5 bases from V and 7 bases from J; junction bases left unmatched: 7. This CDR3 region has 14 residues. The CDR3 DNA reads as TGTGCCAGCAGTACTAGCGTTAGTGGCGGGGAGCTGTTTTTT. Protein: CASSTSVSGGELFF.

The chain has TRBV6-6 and TRBJ2-1, with 8 nucleotides matching TRBD2. With 2 bases clipped from V and 4 bases from J, the junction kept 7 bases outside the gene matches. This CDR3 contains 16 residues. The germline CDR1 and CDR2 sequences are MNHNY and SVGAGI (reference sequence). The CDR3 reads CASSYGPGGGYNEQFF. For the CDR3, the DNA is TGTGCCAGCAGTTACGGTCCGGGAGGGGGGTACAATGAGCAGTTCTTC.

This clone was observed once. The J gene is TRBJ2-5, the V gene TRBV29-1; a possible D gene is TRBD1 (7 bases). The better agreement between TRBJ2-7 and the DNA end casts doubt on the J call. CDR3 length equals 13 residues. Germline CDR1 and CDR2: SQVTM and ANQGSEA. This CDR3 reads CSGARGQPYEQYF. In DNA form, the CDR3 reads TGCAGCGGGGCGCGGGGACAGCCCTACGAGCAGTACTTC.

CDR3 bases: TGTGCCAGCAGCCTCGACAGGGACGGTGGAGCTTTCTTT. It is translated as CASSLDRDGGAFF. V usage is TRBV6-4 and J usage is TRBJ1-1; TRBD1 matches 7 bases. V trimming: 6 bases; J trimming: 10 bases; junction bases outside the gene matches: 11. CDR1 is MRHNA and CDR2 is SNTAGT in the germline V gene. CDR3 size: 13 residues.

J is TRBJ2-2 and V is TRBV7-9, with 8 bases identical to TRBD2. Germline V CDR1 and CDR2: SEHNR, FQNEAQ (reference sequence). The CDR3 covers 14 residues. The J segment lost 6 bases and the V segment lost 2 bases, leaving 2 bases of the junction unmatched. As DNA, the CDR3 is TGTGCCAGCAGCTTAACTAGCGGTGCCGGGGAGCTGTTTTTT. Protein sequence: CASSLTSGAGELFF.

The chain has TRBV7-3 and TRBJ1-2; D might be TRBD1 (5 bases). The germline V gene has CDR1 SGHTA and CDR2 FQGTGA. This CDR3 spans 13 amino acids. V shed 5 bases and J shed 6 bases, with 13 bases lying between them. The CDR3 protein is CASSLDKGNGYTF. The CDR3 DNA is TGTGCCAGCAGCCTGGACAAAGGAAATGGCTACACCTTC. The complete variable domain, with remaining parts taken from reference TRBV7-3 and TRBJ1-2, reads GAGVSQTPSNKVTEKGKYVELRCDPISGHTALYWYRQSLGQGPEFLIYFQGTGAADDSGLPNDRFFAVRPEGSVSTLKIQRTERGDSAVYLCASSLDKGNGYTFGSGTRLTVV.

The chain is built from TRBV28 and TRBJ1-5; 8 bases are a match to TRBD1. This CDR3 has 13 amino acids. V shed 9 bases, J shed 6 bases, and the junction held 7 bases outside the gene matches. Germline loops: CDR1 MDHEN, CDR2 SYDVKM. The CDR3 bases are TGTGCCAGTAGACAGGGGCGTCCTCAGCCCCAGCATTTT. This gives the protein CASRQGRPQPQHF.

The chain combines TRBV9 with TRBJ1-2, with D perhaps matching TRBD1 (6 bases). This CDR3 contains 15 residues. The V gene's germline CDR1 is SGDLS and CDR2 YYNGEE. The V end lost 0 bases, the J end lost 3 bases, and 12 bases lay between the germline ends. DNA for the CDR3: TGTGCCAGCAGCGTAGGTGGGGGCGAATACTATGGCTACACCTTC. This codes for CASSVGGGEYYGYTF. Based on the CDR3 plus reference TRBV9 and TRBJ1-2, the full variable domain is DSGVTQTPKHLITATGQRVTLRCSPRSGDLSVYWYQQSLDQGLQFLIQYYNGEERAKGNILERFSAQQFPDLHSELNLSSLELGDSALYFCASSVGGGEYYGYTFGSGTRLTVV.